The rows below give T cell receptor beta chains drawn from one sample of a study of beta chain features in type 1 diabetes. Assay: immunoSEQ multiplex PCR; the TCRdb copy retains only in-frame clones and omits some. This table holds about 710,000 clones, more than 13% found once. Sequenced material: naive CD4+ T cells from blood. The source is a man aged 18 to 29 with type 1 diabetes. The CDR3 runs from the conserved cysteine through the conserved F or W. A D gene is named only where the DNA matches it firmly. Clone size is stated in some rows and not others, as once, few, many or a class when expanded.

TRBD1	.	13	TRBV5-1	TRBJ1-1	CASSIDRDTEAFF	TGCGCCAGCAGCATTGACAGGGACACTGAAGCTTTCTTT
TRBD2	few	16	TRBV5-4	TRBJ2-1	CASSLVARREHNEQFF	TGTGCCAGCAGCTTGGTAGCCCGGCGGGAGCACAATGAGCAGTTCTTC
TRBD1	few	14	TRBV7-8	TRBJ2-7	CASSLQGASYEQYF	TGTGCCAGCAGCTTACAGGGGGCTTCGTACGAGCAGTACTTC
TRBD1	.	15	TRBV11-2	TRBJ1-2	CASSLGQGFFFGYTF	TGTGCCAGCAGCCTGGGACAGGGGTTTTTTTTCGGCTACACCTTC
.	.	12	TRBV30	TRBJ2-1	CAWSATGQGQFF	TGTGCCTGGAGTGCCACGGGGCAGGGGCAGTTCTTC
TRBD1	.	13	TRBV29-1	TRBJ2-7	CSVAPGQAYEQYF	TGCAGCGTTGCCCCGGGACAGGCCTACGAGCAGTACTTC
.	few	14	TRBV5-4	TRBJ1-1	CASSLVGSSNEAFF	TGTGCCAGCAGCTTGGTCGGCAGCTCAAATGAAGCTTTCTTT
.	.	14	TRBV5-1	TRBJ1-1	CASSLDGMNTEAFF	TGCGCCAGCAGCTTGGACGGCATGAACACTGAAGCTTTCTTT
.	few	15	TRBV25-1	TRBJ2-3	CASSAGTLLADTQYF	TGTGCCAGCAGTGCGGGGACCTTGTTAGCGGATACGCAGTATTTT
TRBD2	few	15	TRBV14	TRBJ2-2	CASSPGLARTGELFF	TGTGCCAGCAGTCCGGGACTAGCGCGCACCGGGGAGCTGTTTTTT
.	.	15	TRBV6-5	TRBJ2-1	CASRDPGRVGNEQFF	TGTGCCAGCAGGGATCCGGGACGGGTGGGAAATGAGCAGTTCTTC
.	few	14	TRBV5-1	TRBJ2-3	CASSLEGVSGTQYF	TGCGCCAGCAGTCTGGAAGGGGTCAGTGGTACGCAGTATTTT
TRBD1	.	16	TRBV7-2	TRBJ1-2	CASSPNPRTGSGGYTF	TGTGCCAGCAGCCCGAACCCTAGGACAGGGTCAGGAGGCTACACCTTC
.	.	14	TRBV19	TRBJ2-3	CASSIRPGPDTQYF	TGTGCCAGTAGTATACGACCAGGGCCAGATACGCAGTATTTT
.	few	13	TRBV5-1	TRBJ1-5	CASSLRGNQPQHF	TGCGCCAGCAGCCTCCGGGGAAATCAGCCCCAGCATTTT
.	few	13	TRBV29-1	TRBJ1-1	CSVEGRGVTEAFF	TGCAGCGTTGAAGGCCGGGGGGTAACTGAAGCTTTCTTT
TRBD2	once	16	TRBV11-2	TRBJ2-1	CASSSLASGGNNEQFF	TGTGCCAGCAGCTCCTTAGCTAGCGGGGGGAACAATGAGCAGTTCTTC
.	few	13	TRBV10-3	TRBJ2-7	CAISESPSYEQYF	TGTGCCATCAGTGAGTCGCCCTCCTACGAGCAGTACTTC
TRBD2	.	15	TRBV30	TRBJ2-7	CAWSPGLAGLYEQYF	TGTGCCTGGTCCCCGGGACTAGCGGGACTTTACGAGCAGTACTTC
TRBD1	few	15	TRBV27	TRBJ2-6	CASGSQGTGANVLTF	TGTGCCAGCGGATCACAGGGGACCGGGGCCAACGTCCTGACTTTC
TRBD2	few	14	TRBV10-3	TRBJ2-7	CAIRETSGSYEQYF	TGTGCCATCAGGGAAACTAGCGGGAGCTACGAGCAGTACTTC
.	few	15	TRBV30	TRBJ1-2	CAWTEVGTLNYGYTF	TGTGCCTGGACCGAGGTTGGCACCCTTAACTATGGCTACACCTTC
.	.	13	TRBV7-3	TRBJ2-3	CASSFTGTDTQYF	TGTGCCAGCAGCTTCACAGGCACAGATACGCAGTATTTT
TRBD1	few	15	TRBV10-3	TRBJ1-1	CAIRGGQGMNTEAFF	TGTGCCATCAGGGGTGGACAGGGGATGAACACTGAAGCTTTCTTT
TRBD1	.	16	TRBV7-9	TRBJ1-4	CASSPGTVATNEKLFF	TGTGCCAGCAGCCCAGGGACAGTTGCAACTAATGAAAAACTGTTTTTT
.	.	14	TRBV28	TRBJ2-5	CASSAAGLTETQYF	TGTGCCAGCAGTGCAGCCGGACTGACGGAGACCCAGTACTTC
.	.	16	TRBV30	TRBJ1-1	CAWSVKGLGENTEAFF	TGTGCCTGGAGTGTAAAGGGTCTGGGAGAGAACACTGAAGCTTTCTTT
.	.	14	TRBV2	TRBJ2-3	CASSGGAFTDTQYF	TGTGCCAGCAGTGGAGGGGCGTTCACAGATACGCAGTATTTT
TRBD2	.	11	TRBV20-1	TRBJ2-1	CSARTSGAQFF	TGCAGTGCTCGCACTAGCGGCGCGCAGTTCTTC
TRBD1	.	15	TRBV29-1	TRBJ2-7	CSVAGGTGVHYEQYF	TGCAGCGTTGCGGGAGGGACAGGGGTGCACTACGAGCAGTACTTC
.	.	13	TRBV7-9	TRBJ1-1	CASSLAGRAEAFF	TGTGCCAGCAGCTTAGCCGGGCGTGCTGAAGCTTTCTTT
TRBD2	few	17	TRBV11-2	TRBJ2-2	CASRPTSGRATTGELFF	TGTGCCAGCAGACCTACTAGCGGGAGGGCAACCACCGGGGAGCTGTTTTTT
.	few	15	TRBV29-1	TRBJ2-5	CTFSILGGYQETQYF	TGCACCTTTTCAATACTGGGAGGATACCAAGAGACCCAGTACTTC
.	few	16	TRBV7-9	TRBJ2-3	CASSPRLRSLADTQYF	TGTGCCAGCAGCCCCCGGCTTCGTTCTTTGGCAGATACGCAGTATTTT
TRBD1	.	13	TRBV29-1	TRBJ1-4	CSGQGAVSEKLFF	TGCAGCGGACAGGGGGCTGTCAGTGAAAAACTGTTTTTT
TRBD2	.	16	TRBV7-2	TRBJ2-5	CASSNPGLASQETQYF	TGTGCCAGCAGCAACCCGGGACTAGCGTCTCAAGAGACCCAGTACTTC
TRBD2	few	15	TRBV9	TRBJ2-7	CASSLGLVSSYEQYF	TGTGCCAGCAGCCTAGGACTAGTGAGCTCCTACGAGCAGTACTTC
.	.	15	TRBV9	TRBJ2-6	CASSVRGSGANVLTF	TGTGCCAGCAGCGTAAGAGGGTCTGGGGCCAACGTCCTGACTTTC
.	.	15	TRBV9	TRBJ2-2	CASSVDREGTGELFF	TGTGCCAGCAGCGTAGACAGGGAGGGCACCGGGGAGCTGTTTTTT
.	.	15	TRBV23-1	TRBJ2-5	CASLCLGWRGATQYF	TGCGCCAGCCTATGCCTTGGGTGGAGAGGGGCGACCCAGTACTTC
TRBD1	.	14	TRBV29-1	TRBJ1-2	CSVGRTGSNYGYTF	TGCAGCGTCGGACGGACAGGTTCGAACTATGGCTACACCTTC
.	.	14	TRBV13	TRBJ2-1	CASSPGSSYNEQFF	TGTGCCAGCAGCCCCGGAAGCTCCTACAATGAGCAGTTCTTC
TRBD1	few	13	TRBV7-2	TRBJ1-2	CASSQGQGYGYTF	TGTGCCAGCAGCCAGGGACAGGGGTATGGCTACACCTTC
TRBD1	few	14	TRBV18	TRBJ2-5	CASSPQDRSETQYF	TGTGCCAGCTCACCCCAGGACAGGTCGGAGACCCAGTACTTC
TRBD1	once	14	TRBV4-2	TRBJ1-6	CASSQDRGNSPLHF	TGTGCCAGCAGCCAGGACAGGGGCAATTCACCCCTCCACTTT
.	few	15	TRBV5-6	TRBJ2-5	CASSSRTNWAETQYF	TGTGCCAGCAGCTCCCGGACCAACTGGGCGGAGACCCAGTACTTC
.	few	15	TRBV7-9	TRBJ1-4	CASSSQGPHNEKLFF	TGTGCCAGCAGCAGTCAGGGACCTCATAATGAAAAACTGTTTTTT
.	.	16	TRBV4-3	TRBJ2-2	CASSPAEVANTGELFF	TGCGCCAGCAGCCCGGCGGAGGTCGCGAACACCGGGGAGCTGTTTTTT
.	few	13	TRBV7-2	TRBJ2-7	CASSLRLAYEQYF	TGTGCCAGCAGCTTAAGGCTAGCTTACGAGCAGTACTTC
.	.	14	TRBV11-2	TRBJ2-7	CASSFSRDGGEQYF	TGTGCCAGCAGCTTCAGCAGGGACGGGGGCGAGCAGTACTTC
.	.	11	TRBV2	TRBJ1-1	CASRGDTEAFF	TGTGCCAGCAGAGGGGACACTGAAGCTTTCTTT
.	few	17	TRBV28	TRBJ1-6	CASSSPGQSSYNSPLHF	TGTGCCAGCAGTTCCCCCGGACAGAGCTCCTATAATTCACCCCTCCACTTT
.	few	15	TRBV30	TRBJ1-4	CAWTFGAIRNEKLFF	TGTGCCTGGACGTTTGGGGCAATTCGAAATGAAAAACTGTTTTTT
.	few	14	TRBV5-1	TRBJ2-1	CASRPDAYYNEQFF	TGCGCCAGCCGGCCGGACGCCTACTACAATGAGCAGTTCTTC
TRBD2	.	15	TRBV28	TRBJ2-1	CASSLSTSGSYEQFF	TGTGCCAGCAGTTTGAGTACTAGCGGGAGCTATGAGCAGTTCTTC